These 27 T cell receptor beta chains share one sample of origin, sequenced in a study of cytomegalovirus exposure and HLA in healthy donors. Some clones are missing from TCRdb's copy, which holds only in-frame ones; the method was immunoSEQ multiplex PCR. The sample contains 200,000 to 250,000 clones, approximately 88% of which appear only once. Material for sequencing was PBMCs. The receptors stem from a woman in her twenties or thirties in good health and CMV-seropositive.

The chain combines TRBV15 with TRBJ2-7, with TRBD2 matching over 7 bases. With 4 bases clipped from V and 4 bases from J, the junction kept 7 bases outside the gene matches. This CDR3 contains 14 residues. Germline CDR1 and CDR2: LNHNV and YYDKDF (reference sequence). Here the CDR3 reads CATSKGGDFYEQYF. For the CDR3, the DNA is TGTGCCACCAGCAAGGGAGGGGATTTTTACGAGCAGTACTTC. Full variable domain (remainder filled in from reference TRBV15 and TRBJ2-7): DAMVIQNPRYQVTQFGKPVTLSCSQTLNHNVMYWYQQKSSQAPKLLFHYYDKDFNNEADTPDNFQSRRPNTSFCFLDIRSPGLGDTAMYLCATSKGGDFYEQYFGPGTRLTVT.

This clone was recorded once. This chain uses TRBV9 with TRBJ1-2, with D possibly matching TRBD1 (6 bases). Germline-derived CDR1 and CDR2 are SGDLS and YYNGEE. Trimming stripped 0 bases from V and 4 bases from J, with 16 bases between. The CDR3 is made up of 16 amino acids. The CDR3 region has the DNA TGTGCCAGCAGCGTAGCTCCGGAGACAGGCGTCTATGGCTACACCTTC. Its translation: CASSVAPETGVYGYTF.

This clone appeared once. The rearrangement links TRBV29-1 to TRBJ2-3; D remains unclear. CDR3 length: 14 residues. Deletions cut 0 bases from V and 2 bases from J, with 9 bases between. Germline CDR1 SQVTM, CDR2 ANQGSEA. CDR3 in DNA: TGCAGCGTTGAAGACAGTCTAAACACAGATACGCAGTATTTT. This translates into CSVEDSLNTDTQYF.

The rearrangement joins TRBV9 to TRBJ1-5; D call uncertain. The CDR3 length is 20 residues. The V end lost 7 bases, the J end lost 0 bases, and 29 bases lay between the germline ends. Per germline, CDR1 SGDLS and CDR2 YYNGEE. The CDR3 here is CASERSAIRPSPNSNQPQHF. The CDR3 nucleotides are TGTGCCAGCGAAAGATCCGCCATACGACCGAGTCCTAATAGCAATCAGCCCCAGCATTTT.

The V call is TRBV25-1, the J call TRBJ2-5, with 8 bases aligning to TRBD1. In germline, CDR1 is MGHDK, CDR2 SYGVNS. The CDR3 consists of 15 residues. V was clipped by 0 bases and J by 4 bases; unmatched bases: 4. The CDR3 reads CASSEYPRGRETQYF. As DNA, the CDR3 is TGTGCCAGCAGTGAATATCCCAGGGGGCGAGAGACCCAGTACTTC.

This clone was found once. This chain uses TRBV19 with TRBJ1-1; 11 positions match TRBD1. The CDR3 extends over 13 amino acids. Unmatched junction bases numbered 2, after V lost 10 bases and J lost 1 base. From germline, CDR1 is LNHDA and CDR2 SQIVND (reference sequence). DNA for the CDR3: TGTGCCACCGGACAGGGGGCGAACACTGAAGCTTTCTTT. This codes for CATGQGANTEAFF.

This chain joins TRBV7-8 and TRBJ2-5; D is possibly TRBD1 (6 bases). The CDR3 runs to 13 residues. The V gene's germline CDR1 is SGHVS and CDR2 FQNEAQ. Trimming cost V 10 bases and J 2 bases, with 14 bases left between them. CDR3 sequence: CATWGPGQETQYF. In DNA form, the CDR3 reads TGTGCCACATGGGGGCCAGGACAAGAGACCCAGTACTTC. Supplemented by reference TRBV7-8 and TRBJ2-5, the full variable domain reads GAGVSQSPRYKVAKRGQDVALRCDPISGHVSLFWYQQALGQGPEFLTYFQNEAQLDKSGLPSDRFFAERPEGSVSTLKIQRTQQEDSAVYLCATWGPGQETQYFGPGTRLLVL.

This clone came up once. This sequence joins TRBV5-1 and TRBJ2-1; 7 positions agree with TRBD2. In germline, CDR1 is SGHRS, CDR2 YFSETQ. J lost 10 bases, V lost 4 bases, and 11 bases had no gene match. The CDR3 is 14 amino acids. The CDR3 sequence is CASSLGLPSSEQFF. The CDR3 DNA is TGCGCCAGCAGCCTGGGACTACCATCCAGCGAGCAGTTCTTC.

The V call is TRBV7-6, the J call TRBJ1-1, with a possible D match to TRBD1 (5 bases). The CDR3 is 15 residues long. V shed 3 bases and J shed 7 bases, with 18 bases lying between them. In germline, CDR1 is SGHVS, CDR2 FNYEAQ. The CDR3, as DNA: TGTGCCAGCAGCTTTTTATTGCGAGACAGTGATGAAGCTTTCTTT. This translates into CASSFLLRDSDEAFF.

This clone has more than one count but fewer than ten. The chain joins TRBV28 to TRBJ2-2, with TRBD1 identical over 7 bases. CDR1 is MDHEN and CDR2 is SYDVKM in the germline V gene. Unmatched junction bases numbered 9, after V lost 5 bases and J lost 6 bases. CDR3 length equals 15 residues. The CDR3, as DNA: TGTGCCAGCAGTGTACCTAGGGGGCTCCCCGGGGAGCTGTTTTTT. Its translation: CASSVPRGLPGELFF.

V is TRBV18 and J is TRBJ1-2; 9 bases agree with TRBD1. V lost 1 base, J lost 7 bases, and 7 bases stayed unmatched. This CDR3 comprises 15 residues. The germline V gene has CDR1 KGHSH and CDR2 LQKENI. CDR3 amino acids: CASSPRDRADFGYTF. In DNA form, the CDR3 reads TGTGCCAGCTCACCACGGGACAGGGCGGATTTTGGCTACACCTTC.

This clone was picked up a small number of times. The chain recombines TRBV7-9 with TRBJ2-7; a weak D match, TRBD2 (7 bases). The V gene lost 8 bases and the J gene lost 5 bases, with 13 bases spanning the gap. Looked up from germline, CDR1 is SEHNR and CDR2 is FQNEAQ (reference sequence). The CDR3 covers 12 residues. The CDR3 nucleotides read TGTGCCAGCGCAGGGGAGGGACACGAGCAGTACTTC. Its protein product is CASAGEGHEQYF. The full variable domain, with the rest looked up from reference TRBV7-9 and TRBJ2-7, is DTGVSQNPRHKITKRGQNVTFRCDPISEHNRLYWYRQTLGQGPEFLTYFQNEAQLEKSRLLSDRFSAERPKGSFSTLEIQRTEQGDSAMYLCASAGEGHEQYFGPGTRLTVT.

This chain joins TRBV30 and TRBJ1-2; D remains unclear. The CDR3 runs to 14 residues. Looked up from germline, CDR1 is GTSNPN and CDR2 is SVGIG (reference sequence). V lost 3 bases and J lost 6, with 17 bases in between. CDR3 loop: CAWRLFGVGNGYTF. CDR3 sequence (DNA): TGTGCCTGGAGGCTTTTCGGGGTCGGCAATGGCTACACCTTC.

This clone came up a few times. The V and J genes are TRBV7-2 and TRBJ1-5; tentatively, D is TRBD1 (5 bases). The germline CDR1 and CDR2 sequences are SGHTA and FQGNSA. The CDR3 has 14 residues. V was pared by 2 bases and J by 2 bases, with 7 bases between. CDR3 nucleotide sequence: TGTGCCAGCAGCTTAACGGGGGGCAATCAGCCCCAGCATTTT. Its translation is CASSLTGGNQPQHF.

This chain joins TRBV2 and TRBJ1-1; D is perhaps TRBD1 (5 bases). Germline CDR1 reads SNHLY; CDR2 reads FYNNEI. Trimming cost V 8 bases and J 2 bases, with 9 bases left between them. CDR3 length: 12 residues. CDR3 nucleotide sequence: TGTGCCAGCCGGGGCTCAAACACTGAAGCTTTCTTT. This codes for CASRGSNTEAFF.

Here the CDR3 reads CASSFNGLYGYTF. CDR3 bases: TGTGCCAGCAGCTTTAACGGACTTTATGGCTACACCTTC. The V gene is TRBV11-2, the J gene TRBJ1-2; D is undetermined. CDR1 is SGHAT, CDR2 FQNNGV, per germline. The CDR3 consists of 13 residues. V gave up 3 bases and J gave up 5 bases, with 10 bases separating them.

The J gene is TRBJ2-5, the V gene TRBV6-5; 7 nucleotides line up with TRBD1. CDR3 length: 14 residues. CDR1 MNHEY and CDR2 SVGAGI come from the germline V gene. The trim removed 5 bases at V and 0 bases at J, leaving 3 bases unmatched. This chain's CDR3 is CASSIGQDQETQYF. In DNA, the CDR3 is TGTGCCAGCAGTATCGGACAGGACCAAGAGACCCAGTACTTC.

In this sample, this clone turned up once. The CDR3: CASANKPYEQYF. The CDR3 DNA reads TGTGCCAGCGCGAATAAACCCTACGAGCAGTACTTC. The J gene is TRBJ2-7, the V gene TRBV27; D unresolved. CDR3 length: 12 residues. CDR1 MNHEY and CDR2 SMNVEV come from the germline V gene (reference sequence). Trimming took 8 bases from V and 2 from J, leaving 10 bases between them.

This clone has a handful of counts. The chain is built from TRBV27 and TRBJ1-5; TRBD1 might be the D (6 bases). Trimming removed 2 bases from V and 7 bases from J, with 18 bases in between. The germline V gene encodes CDR1 MNHEY and CDR2 SMNVEV (reference sequence). The CDR3 consists of 16 residues. The CDR3 loop reads CASSLTASFGGQPQHF. The CDR3, as DNA: TGTGCCAGCAGTTTAACGGCCAGCTTCGGGGGCCAGCCCCAGCATTTT.

This clone was found a few times. The chain couples TRBV6-1 to TRBJ1-4; the D gene is possibly TRBD1 (6 bases). Trimming removed 6 bases from V and 6 bases from J, with 17 bases in between. The CDR3 totals 15 residues. Germline CDR1 reads MNHNS; CDR2 reads SASEGT. CDR3 sequence: CASRELRGLHEKLFF. In DNA, the CDR3 is TGTGCCAGCAGGGAACTCAGGGGACTGCATGAAAAACTGTTTTTT.

V usage is TRBV14 and J usage is TRBJ1-1; no definite D call. V was cut by 0 bases and J by 7 bases, with 12 bases left in between. Germline assignment: CDR1 SGHDN and CDR2 FVKESK. The CDR3 contains 14 residues. The CDR3: CASSQDPGSIEAFF. Written as DNA, the CDR3 is TGTGCCAGCAGCCAAGACCCCGGGTCAATTGAAGCTTTCTTT.

This rearrangement joins TRBV16 to TRBJ2-3; D not certain. The CDR3 totals 13 residues. The V and J ends lost 1 base and 6 bases respectively, with 8 bases between them. The germline V gene has CDR1 KGHSY and CDR2 FQNENV. The CDR3 loop reads CASSQWWSDTQYF. The CDR3 DNA reads TGTGCCAGCAGCCAATGGTGGAGCGATACGCAGTATTTT.

This chain uses TRBV29-1 with TRBJ2-3, with D perhaps matching TRBD2 (5 bases). CDR3 length equals 14 residues. CDR1 and CDR2 from the germline V gene are SQVTM and ANQGSEA. V lost 0 bases and J lost 5, with 12 bases in between. DNA of the CDR3: TGCAGCGTTGAAGAGGCGGGTTGGGGAGATACGCAGTATTTT. This translates into CSVEEAGWGDTQYF.

The chain combines TRBV7-2 with TRBJ2-3; TRBD2 agrees at 9 bases. CDR3 size: 15 residues. Germline V lookup: CDR1 SGHTA, CDR2 FQGNSA. J was trimmed by 7 bases and V by 4 bases; bases with no gene match: 9. CDR3 region: CASSSTSGRYYTQYF. CDR3 nucleotides: TGTGCCAGCAGCTCTACTAGCGGGCGCTATTATACGCAGTATTTT. Drawing the rest from reference TRBV7-2 and TRBJ2-3, the complete variable domain is GAGVSQSPSNKVTEKGKDVELRCDPISGHTALYWYRQSLGQGLEFLIYFQGNSAPDKSGLPSDRFSAERTGGSVSTLTIQRTQQEDSAVYLCASSSTSGRYYTQYFGPGTRLTVL.

J is TRBJ1-5 and V is TRBV5-6; D is unresolved. The CDR3 covers 12 residues. Germline V gives CDR1 SGHDT, CDR2 YYEEEE. V lost 0 bases to trimming and J lost 9 bases, with 7 bases between them. Here the CDR3 reads CASSLASGPQHF. As DNA, the CDR3 is TGTGCCAGCAGCTTGGCTTCAGGGCCCCAGCATTTT.

The chain carries TRBV13 and TRBJ2-7; tentatively, D is TRBD1 (5 bases). Germline CDR1 and CDR2: PRHDT and FYEKMQ (reference sequence). The V and J ends lost 3 bases and 7 bases respectively, with 19 bases between them. The CDR3 covers 15 residues. The CDR3 protein is CASSFNPGSSGEQYF. CDR3 coding DNA: TGTGCCAGCAGCTTTAACCCAGGGTCGTCGGGTGAGCAGTACTTC.

The CDR3 coding sequence is TGCAGCGTTCCGGGACAGGGTGATCCCGGGGAGCTGTTTTTT. This encodes CSVPGQGDPGELFF. The chain employs TRBV29-1 and TRBJ2-2; 9 bases agree with TRBD1. The V gene end was trimmed by 5 bases and the J gene end by 6 bases; junction bases not matched to a gene: 7. Germline CDR1 reads SQVTM; CDR2 reads ANQGSEA. The CDR3 covers 14 residues.